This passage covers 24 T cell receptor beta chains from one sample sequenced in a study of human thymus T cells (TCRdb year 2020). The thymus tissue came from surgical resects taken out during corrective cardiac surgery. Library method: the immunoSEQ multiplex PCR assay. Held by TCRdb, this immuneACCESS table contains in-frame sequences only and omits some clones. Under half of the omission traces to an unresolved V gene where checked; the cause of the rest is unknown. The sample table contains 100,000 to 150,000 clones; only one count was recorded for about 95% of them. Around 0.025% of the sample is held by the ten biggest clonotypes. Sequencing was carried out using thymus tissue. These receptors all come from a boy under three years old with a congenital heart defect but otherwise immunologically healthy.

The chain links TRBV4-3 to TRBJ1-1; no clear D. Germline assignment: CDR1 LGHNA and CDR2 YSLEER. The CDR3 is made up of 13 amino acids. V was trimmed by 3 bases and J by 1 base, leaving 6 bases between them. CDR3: CASSHRSNTEAFF. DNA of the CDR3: TGCGCCAGCAGCCATCGGTCGAACACTGAAGCTTTCTTT.

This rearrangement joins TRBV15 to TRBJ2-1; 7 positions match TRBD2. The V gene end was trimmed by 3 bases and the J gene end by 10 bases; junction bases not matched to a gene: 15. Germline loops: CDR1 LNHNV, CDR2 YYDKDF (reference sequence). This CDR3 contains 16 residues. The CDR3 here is CATSSRGELNRGEQFF. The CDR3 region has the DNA TGTGCCACCAGCAGTCGGGGGGAGCTAAACCGCGGGGAGCAGTTCTTC.

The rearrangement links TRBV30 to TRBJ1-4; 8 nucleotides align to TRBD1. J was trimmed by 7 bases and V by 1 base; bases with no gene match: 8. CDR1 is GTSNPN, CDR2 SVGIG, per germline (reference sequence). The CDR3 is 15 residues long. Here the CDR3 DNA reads TGTGCCTGGAGTGCCCCTGGCAGGGGGCCTGAAAAACTGTTTTTT. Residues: CAWSAPGRGPEKLFF.

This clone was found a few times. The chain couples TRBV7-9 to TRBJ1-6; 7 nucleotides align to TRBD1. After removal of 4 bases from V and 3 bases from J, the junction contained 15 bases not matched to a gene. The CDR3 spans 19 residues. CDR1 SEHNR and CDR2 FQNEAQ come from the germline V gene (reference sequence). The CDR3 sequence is CASSSPGRDGDSYNSPLHF. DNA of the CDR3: TGTGCCAGCAGCTCCCCAGGAAGGGACGGGGACAGCTATAATTCACCCCTCCACTTT.

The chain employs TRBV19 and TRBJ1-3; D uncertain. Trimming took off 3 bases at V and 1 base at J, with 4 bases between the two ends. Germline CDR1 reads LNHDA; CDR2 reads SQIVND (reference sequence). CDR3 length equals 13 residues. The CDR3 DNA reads TGTGCCAGTAGTATCGGGTCTGGAAACACCATATATTTT. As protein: CASSIGSGNTIYF.

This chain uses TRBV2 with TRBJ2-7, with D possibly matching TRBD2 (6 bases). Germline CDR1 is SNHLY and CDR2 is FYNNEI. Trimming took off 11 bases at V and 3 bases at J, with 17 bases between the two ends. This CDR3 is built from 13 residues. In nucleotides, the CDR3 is TGTGCCGTCAAGGGAGGACTTCGCTACGAGCAGTACTTC. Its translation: CAVKGGLRYEQYF. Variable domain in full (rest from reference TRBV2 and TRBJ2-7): EPEVTQTPSHQVTQMGQEVILRCVPISNHLYFYWYRQILGQKVEFLVSFYNNEISEKSEIFDDQFSVERPDGSNFTLKIRSTKLEDSAMYFCAVKGGLRYEQYFGPGTRLTVT.

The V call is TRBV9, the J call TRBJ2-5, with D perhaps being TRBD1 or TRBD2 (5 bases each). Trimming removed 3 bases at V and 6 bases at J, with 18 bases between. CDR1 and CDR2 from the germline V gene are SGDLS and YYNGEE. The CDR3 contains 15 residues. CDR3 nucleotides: TGTGCCAGCAGCGGATCCGGGTCCACGGGGCAGACCCAGTACTTC. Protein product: CASSGSGSTGQTQYF.

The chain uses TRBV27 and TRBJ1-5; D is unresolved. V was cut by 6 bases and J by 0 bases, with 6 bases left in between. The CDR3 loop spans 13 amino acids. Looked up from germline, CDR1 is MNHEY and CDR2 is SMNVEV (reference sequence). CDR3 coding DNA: TGTGCCAGCAGACTTTATAGCAATCAGCCCCAGCATTTT. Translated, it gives CASRLYSNQPQHF.

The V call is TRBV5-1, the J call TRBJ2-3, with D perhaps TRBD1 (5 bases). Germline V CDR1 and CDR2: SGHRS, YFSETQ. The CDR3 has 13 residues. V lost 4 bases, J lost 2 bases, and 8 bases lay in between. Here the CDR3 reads CASSRTLTDTQYF. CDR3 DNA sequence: TGCGCCAGCAGCCGGACACTCACAGATACGCAGTATTTT.

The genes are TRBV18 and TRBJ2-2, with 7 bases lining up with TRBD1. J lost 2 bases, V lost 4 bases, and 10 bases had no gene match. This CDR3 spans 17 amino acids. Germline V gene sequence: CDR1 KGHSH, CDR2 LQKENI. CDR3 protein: CASSLTGAPFNTGELFF. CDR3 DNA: TGTGCCAGCTCACTCACAGGGGCCCCCTTTAACACCGGGGAGCTGTTTTTT.

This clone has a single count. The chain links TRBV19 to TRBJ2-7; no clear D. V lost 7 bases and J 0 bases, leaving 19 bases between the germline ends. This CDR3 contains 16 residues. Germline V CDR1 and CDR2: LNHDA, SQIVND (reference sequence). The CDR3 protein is CASTFKHSESSYEQYF. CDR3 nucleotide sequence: TGTGCCAGTACCTTCAAGCACAGCGAGAGCTCCTACGAGCAGTACTTC.

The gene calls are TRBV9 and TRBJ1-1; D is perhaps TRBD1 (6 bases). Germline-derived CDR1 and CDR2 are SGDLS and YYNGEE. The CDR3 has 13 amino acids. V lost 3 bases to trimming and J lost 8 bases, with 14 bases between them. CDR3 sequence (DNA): TGTGCCAGCAGCGCACAGATACAGGGAGAAGCTTTCTTT. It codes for CASSAQIQGEAFF.

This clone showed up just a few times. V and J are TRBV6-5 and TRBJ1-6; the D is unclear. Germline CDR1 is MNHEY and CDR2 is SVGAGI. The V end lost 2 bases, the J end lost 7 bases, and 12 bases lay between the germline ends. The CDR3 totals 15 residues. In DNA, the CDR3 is TGTGCCAGCAGTTACGGCGGTGACCCGAATTCACCCCTCCACTTT. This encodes CASSYGGDPNSPLHF.

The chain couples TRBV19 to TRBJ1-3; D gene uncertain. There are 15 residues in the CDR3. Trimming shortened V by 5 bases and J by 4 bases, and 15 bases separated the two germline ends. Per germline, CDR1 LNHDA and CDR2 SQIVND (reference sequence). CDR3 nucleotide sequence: TGTGCCAGTAGTCCCAGGAGTCCCTTGGGAAACACCATATATTTT. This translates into CASSPRSPLGNTIYF.

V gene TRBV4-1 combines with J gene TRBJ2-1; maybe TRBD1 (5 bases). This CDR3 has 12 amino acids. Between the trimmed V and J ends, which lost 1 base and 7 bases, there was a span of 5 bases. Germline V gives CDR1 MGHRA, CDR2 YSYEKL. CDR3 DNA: TGCGCCAGCAGCCAAGGACAGAATGAGCAGTTCTTC. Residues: CASSQGQNEQFF.

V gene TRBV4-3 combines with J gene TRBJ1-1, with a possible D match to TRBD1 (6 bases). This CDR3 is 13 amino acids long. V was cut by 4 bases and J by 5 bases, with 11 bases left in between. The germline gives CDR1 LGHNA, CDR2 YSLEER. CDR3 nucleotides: TGCGCCAGCAGCCCGGAGGGGGAAACTGAAGCTTTCTTT. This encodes CASSPEGETEAFF.

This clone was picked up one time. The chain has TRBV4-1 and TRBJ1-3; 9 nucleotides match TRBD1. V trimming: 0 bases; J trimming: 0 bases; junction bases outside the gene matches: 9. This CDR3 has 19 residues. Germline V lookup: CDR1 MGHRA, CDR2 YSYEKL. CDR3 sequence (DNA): TGCGCCAGCAGCCAAGATAGGGGACAGGGACCTTTCTCTGGAAACACCATATATTTT. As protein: CASSQDRGQGPFSGNTIYF.

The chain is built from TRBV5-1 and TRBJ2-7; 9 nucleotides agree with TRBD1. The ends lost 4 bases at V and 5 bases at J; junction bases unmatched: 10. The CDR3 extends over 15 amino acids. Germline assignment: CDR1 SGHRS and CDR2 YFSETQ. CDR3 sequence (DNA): TGCGCCAGCAGCGCGGGGGACAGGGAAGCCAACGAGCAGTACTTC. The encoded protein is CASSAGDREANEQYF.

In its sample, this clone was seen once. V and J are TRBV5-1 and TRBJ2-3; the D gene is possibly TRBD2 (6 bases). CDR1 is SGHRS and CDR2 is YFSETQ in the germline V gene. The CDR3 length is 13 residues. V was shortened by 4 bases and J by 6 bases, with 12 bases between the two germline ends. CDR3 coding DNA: TGCGCCAGCAGCGTGCCCGCGGGGGATACGCAGTATTTT. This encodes CASSVPAGDTQYF.

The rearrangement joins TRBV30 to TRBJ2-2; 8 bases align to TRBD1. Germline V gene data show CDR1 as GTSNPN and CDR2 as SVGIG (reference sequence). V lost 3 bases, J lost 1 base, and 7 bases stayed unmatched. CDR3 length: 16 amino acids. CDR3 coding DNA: TGTGCCTGGAGATGTTTCGGGACAGGGAACACCGGGGAGCTGTTTTTT. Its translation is CAWRCFGTGNTGELFF.

In DNA, the CDR3 is TGCGCCAGCAGTGACCACAGGGTGACTGAAGCTTTCTTT. This translates into CASSDHRVTEAFF. V is TRBV10-1 and J is TRBJ1-1, with D possibly matching TRBD1 (6 bases). V gave up 3 bases and J gave up 5 bases, with 10 bases separating them. CDR1 WNHNN and CDR2 SYGVQD come from the germline V gene (reference sequence). There are 13 residues in the CDR3.

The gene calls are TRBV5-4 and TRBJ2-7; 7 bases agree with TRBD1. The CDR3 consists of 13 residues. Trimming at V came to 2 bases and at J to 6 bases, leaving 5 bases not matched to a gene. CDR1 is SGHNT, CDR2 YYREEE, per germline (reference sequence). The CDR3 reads CASSFTGAAEQYF. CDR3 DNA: TGTGCCAGCAGCTTCACAGGGGCCGCCGAGCAGTACTTC. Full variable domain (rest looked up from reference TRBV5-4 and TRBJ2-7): ETGVTQSPTHLIKTRGQQVTLRCSSQSGHNTVSWYQQALGQGPQFIFQYYREEENGRGNFPPRFSGLQFPNYSSELNVNALELDDSALYLCASSFTGAAEQYFGPGTRLTVT.

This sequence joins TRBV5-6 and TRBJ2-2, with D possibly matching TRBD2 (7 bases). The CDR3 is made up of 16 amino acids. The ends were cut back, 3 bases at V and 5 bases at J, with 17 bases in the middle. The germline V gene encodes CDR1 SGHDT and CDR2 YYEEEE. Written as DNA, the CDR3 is TGTGCCAGCAGCTATTGGGACGGGGGGCTTACCGGGGAGCTGTTTTTT. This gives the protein CASSYWDGGLTGELFF.

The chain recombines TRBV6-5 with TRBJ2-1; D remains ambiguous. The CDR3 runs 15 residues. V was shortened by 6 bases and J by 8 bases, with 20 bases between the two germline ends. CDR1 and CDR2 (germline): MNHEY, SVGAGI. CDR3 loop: CASSPDEPILYEQFF. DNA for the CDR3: TGTGCCAGCAGCCCGGACGAACCCATATTATATGAGCAGTTCTTC.